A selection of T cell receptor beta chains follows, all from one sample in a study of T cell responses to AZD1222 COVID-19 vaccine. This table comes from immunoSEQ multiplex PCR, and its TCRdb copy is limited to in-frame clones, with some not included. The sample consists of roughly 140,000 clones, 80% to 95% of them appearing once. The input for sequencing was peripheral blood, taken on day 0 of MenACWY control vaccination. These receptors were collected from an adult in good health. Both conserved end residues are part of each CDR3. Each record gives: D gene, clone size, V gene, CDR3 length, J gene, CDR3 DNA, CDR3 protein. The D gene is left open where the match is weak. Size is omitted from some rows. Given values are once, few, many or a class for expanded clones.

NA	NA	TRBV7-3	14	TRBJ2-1	TGTGCCAGCAGTGGGGTCATAGGTAACAATGAGCAGTTCTTC	CASSGVIGNNEQFF
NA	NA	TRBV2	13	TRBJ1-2	TGTGCCAGCAGCCCCGGGGGCGCCTATGGCTACACCTTC	CASSPGGAYGYTF
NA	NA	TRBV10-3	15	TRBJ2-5	TGTGCCATCAGTGACGGGTTCTTGAGTCAAGAGACCCAGTACTTC	CAISDGFLSQETQYF
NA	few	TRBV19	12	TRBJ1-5	TGTGCCAGTAGTATATTGGATCAGCCCCAGCATTTT	CASSILDQPQHF
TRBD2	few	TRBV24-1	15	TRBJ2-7	TGTGCCACCCAGGGACTAGCGGGAGGCCGTTACGAGCAGTACTTC	CATQGLAGGRYEQYF
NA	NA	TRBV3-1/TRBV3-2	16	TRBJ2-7	TGTGCCAGCAGCCAAGATGGGGGCTCGATTTCTTACGAGCAGTACTTC	CASSQDGGSISYEQYF
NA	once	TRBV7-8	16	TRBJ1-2	TGTGCCAGCACCCCCGTACGGAGGGGGGCTCACTATGGCTACACCTTC	CASTPVRRGAHYGYTF
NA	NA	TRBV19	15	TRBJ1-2	TGTGCCAGTAGTATAGTGCCCCCAGGGGCGTATGGCTACACCTTC	CASSIVPPGAYGYTF
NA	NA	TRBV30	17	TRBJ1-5	TGTGCCTGGAGCGAAAGGGGAAGGGTCCCACTTAATCAGCCCCAGCATTTT	CAWSERGRVPLNQPQHF
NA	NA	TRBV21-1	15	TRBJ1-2	TGTGCCAGCAGCAAACCAGACCGGACTGGCCGTGACTACACCTTC	CASSKPDRTGRDYTF
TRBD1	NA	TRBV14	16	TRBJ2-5	TGTGCCAGCAGCCAAGAGTACCGGACAGGGCAAGAGACCCAGTACTTC	CASSQEYRTGQETQYF
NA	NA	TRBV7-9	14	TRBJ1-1	TGTGCCAGCAGCTTAGGGACAGATTACACTGAAGCTTTCTTT	CASSLGTDYTEAFF
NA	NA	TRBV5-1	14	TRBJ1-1	TGCGCCAGCAGCTTGGGCGGCGGGAACACTGAAGCTTTCTTT	CASSLGGGNTEAFF
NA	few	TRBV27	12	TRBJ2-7	TGTGCCAGCTGGGGACACCGGGAAGTCAAGTACTTC	CASWGHREVKYF
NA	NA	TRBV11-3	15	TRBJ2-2	TGTGCCAGCAGCTTAATGGGCATCAGGGCCGGGGAGCTGTTTTTT	CASSLMGIRAGELFF
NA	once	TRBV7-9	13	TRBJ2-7	TGTGCCAGCAGCTTACACGGCGTCTACGAGCAGTACTTC	CASSLHGVYEQYF
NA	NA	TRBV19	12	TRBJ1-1	TGTGCCAGTAGTCTTGGGACGGTTGAAGCTTTCTTT	CASSLGTVEAFF
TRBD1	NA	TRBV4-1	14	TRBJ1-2	TGCGCCAGCAGCCAGGGGACAGGGGTTGGTGGCTACACCTTC	CASSQGTGVGGYTF